A single sample gave rise to the 29 T cell receptor beta chains below, sequenced in a study of T-cell memory formation after mild COVID-19. TCRdb re-called the 5' RACE reads with MiXCR, one entry per CDR3 protein. The sample holds a few hundred thousand distinct CDR3 sequences; around 20% are singletons and the top ten take about an eighth. Material for sequencing was PBMCs or a T cell subset sorted from them (not recorded which). The source of these receptors is an adult woman who had mild COVID-19 (a few samples of this study predate the infection). Cell type and time point are not known.

This chain uses TRBV7-3 with TRBJ2-1; 8 bases match TRBD2. Germline-derived CDR1 and CDR2 are SGHTA and FQGTGA. The CDR3 covers 15 residues. V gave up 7 bases and J gave up 7 bases; unmatched junction bases: 12. The CDR3 loop reads CASTLSGAGRNEQFF. The CDR3 coding sequence is TGTGCCAGCACCCTTAGCGGGGCGGGGCGGAATGAGCAGTTCTTC.

A note on this clonotype: The germline gene is not matched at one end of the junction; a read error may be the cause. The chain employs TRBV7-9 and TRBJ2-5; tentatively, D is TRBD1 (6 bases). The length of the CDR3 is 13 residues. The germline V gene has CDR1 SEHNR and CDR2 FQNEAQ (reference sequence). CDR3 region: CASSQTGQEIQYF. DNA of the CDR3: TGTGCCAGCAGTCAGACAGGTCAAGAGATCCAGTACTTC.

This clonotype was observed a handful of times. This sequence joins TRBV2 and TRBJ2-3; D remains ambiguous. Germline CDR1 is SNHLY and CDR2 is FYNNEI. Trimming took off 7 bases at V and 0 bases at J, with 11 bases between the two ends. The CDR3 covers 14 residues. In DNA form, the CDR3 reads TGTGCCAGCACCGTAAGGGATAGCACAGATACGCAGTATTTT. As protein: CASTVRDSTDTQYF. Full variable domain (missing parts from reference TRBV2 and TRBJ2-3): EPEVTQTPSHQVTQMGQEVILRCVPISNHLYFYWYRQILGQKVEFLVSFYNNEISEKSEIFDDQFSVERPDGSNFTLKIRSTKLEDSAMYFCASTVRDSTDTQYFGPGTRLTVL.

This clonotype occurred a few times. The CDR3 loop reads CSVRTGDGYTF. For the CDR3, the DNA is TGCAGCGTCCGGACAGGGGATGGCTACACCTTC. The chain carries TRBV29-1 and TRBJ1-2, with 9 nucleotides matching TRBD1. Germline trimming cut 6 bases from V and 6 bases from J; bases unmatched to any gene: 2. Germline loops: CDR1 SQVTM, CDR2 ANQGSEA. This CDR3 region has 11 residues.

The rearrangement links TRBV4-3 to TRBJ1-2; D perhaps matches TRBD1 (5 bases). Germline assignment: CDR1 LGHNA and CDR2 YSLEER. The germline V and J ends were trimmed by 3 bases and 6 bases, with 14 bases remaining between them. This CDR3 comprises 14 residues. The CDR3 bases are TGCGCCAGCAGCCAGACAGCAATAACGGATGGCTACACCTTC. It is translated as CASSQTAITDGYTF.

The CDR3 DNA reads as TGTGCCAGCAGCCAAGAAGTAAGGGACACTGAAGCTTTCTTT. Protein sequence: CASSQEVRDTEAFF. This chain links TRBV14 with TRBJ1-1; D remains unclear. Trimming took off 0 bases at V and 3 bases at J, with 8 bases between the two ends. From germline, CDR1 is SGHDN and CDR2 FVKESK. The CDR3 is 14 amino acids.

This clonotype was seen a few times. The chain uses TRBV29-1 and TRBJ1-1; D ambiguous. The CDR3 runs 13 residues. Germline V lookup: CDR1 SQVTM, CDR2 ANQGSEA. Between the trimmed V and J ends, which lost 1 base and 1 base, there was a span of 7 bases. The CDR3 sequence: CSVEGETNTEAFF. The DNA of the CDR3 is TGCAGCGTTGAAGGAGAGACGAACACTGAAGCTTTCTTT. The whole variable domain, remainder taken from reference TRBV29-1 and TRBJ1-1, is SAVISQKPSRDICQRGTSLTIQCQVDSQVTMMFWYRQQPGQSLTLIATANQGSEATYESGFVIDKFPISRPNLTFSTLTVSNMSPEDSSIYLCSVEGETNTEAFFGQGTRLTVV.

This clonotype was seen ten or more times. The chain is built from TRBV4-1 and TRBJ2-7; TRBD1 aligns across 7 bases. CDR3 length: 14 residues. Germline assignment: CDR1 MGHRA and CDR2 YSYEKL. Germline trimming cut 4 bases from V and 3 bases from J; bases unmatched to any gene: 6. CDR3 protein: CASSPRDRYYEQYF. CDR3 DNA sequence: TGCGCCAGCAGCCCACGGGACAGATACTACGAGCAGTACTTC.

V gene TRBV7-2 combines with J gene TRBJ2-1, with 7 nucleotides matching TRBD1. V lost 4 bases, J lost 3 bases, and 6 bases stayed unmatched. This CDR3 has 15 residues. CDR1 is SGHTA and CDR2 is FQGNSA in the germline V gene. The CDR3 DNA follows: TGTGCCAGCAGCTCCCAAGGGGGCTTCTACAATGAGCAGTTCTTC. Amino acids: CASSSQGGFYNEQFF.

This clonotype was seen only a few times. The J gene is TRBJ2-3, the V gene TRBV29-1; no definite D call. Germline values: CDR1 SQVTM, CDR2 ANQGSEA. The ends were cut back, 1 base at V and 5 bases at J, with 13 bases in the middle. This CDR3 has 14 amino acids. The CDR3 DNA reads as TGCAGCGTTGAAGGAGGAACTCCGGTAGATACGCAGTATTTT. As protein: CSVEGGTPVDTQYF.

The chain links TRBV12-3 or TRBV12-4 to TRBJ1-5; D is undetermined. V shed 3 bases and J shed 5 bases, with 11 bases lying between them. The CDR3 is 14 residues long. This chain's CDR3 is CASSLAGKYQPQHF. CDR3 nucleotide sequence: TGTGCCAGCAGTTTGGCGGGGAAATATCAGCCCCAGCATTTT.

V is TRBV27 and J is TRBJ2-2, with 9 bases fitting TRBD2. This CDR3 has 17 residues. Germline V gene lookup returns CDR1 MNHEY and CDR2 SMNVEV (reference sequence). V shed 6 bases and J 2 bases; nucleotides not matched to a gene: 10. The CDR3 DNA follows: TGTGCCAGCAGCCCCAGTCCGGGACTAGCAAACACCGGGGAGCTGTTTTTT. It translates to CASSPSPGLANTGELFF.

V and J are TRBV6-2 or TRBV6-3 and TRBJ2-1, with 10 bases matching TRBD2. Trimming at V came to 10 bases and at J to 4 bases, leaving 10 bases not matched to a gene. Germline V CDR1 and CDR2: MNHEY, SVGEGT. The CDR3 length is 15 residues. CDR3 sequence reads: CATVAGGSTYNEQFF. CDR3 nucleotide sequence: TGTGCCACGGTAGCGGGAGGCTCCACTTACAATGAGCAGTTCTTC.

This chain uses TRBV18 with TRBJ2-1; D perhaps matches TRBD2 (5 bases). Trimming stripped 3 bases from V and 2 bases from J, with 11 bases between. This CDR3 is built from 15 residues. CDR1 and CDR2 (germline): KGHSH, LQKENI. CDR3 sequence: CASSPPGNPYNEQFF. CDR3 DNA sequence: TGTGCCAGCTCACCCCCCGGGAACCCCTACAATGAGCAGTTCTTC. The full variable domain, its missing parts supplied by reference TRBV18 and TRBJ2-1, is NAGVMQNPRHLVRRRGQEARLRCSPMKGHSHVYWYRQLPEEGLKFMVYLQKENIIDESGMPKERFSAEFPKEGPSILRIQQVVRGDSAAYFCASSPPGNPYNEQFFGPGTRLTVL.

The V call is TRBV20-1, the J call TRBJ2-7; 8 positions agree with TRBD1. Germline V CDR1 and CDR2: DFQATT, SNEGSKA (reference sequence). The trim removed 3 bases at V and 1 base at J, leaving 5 bases unmatched. The CDR3 extends over 14 amino acids. The CDR3, as DNA: TGCAGTGCTAGCGATCAGGGGGCGTCCTACGAGCAGTACTTC. The encoded protein is CSASDQGASYEQYF.

This clonotype occurred a few times. The gene calls are TRBV2 and TRBJ2-3, with TRBD2 matching 10 bases. J gave up 6 bases and V 6 bases, and 12 bases lay outside the gene matches. The CDR3 runs to 16 residues. Germline CDR1 is SNHLY and CDR2 is FYNNEI. CDR3 loop: CASRDGLAVRGDTQYF. The CDR3 DNA is TGTGCCAGCAGGGACGGACTAGCGGTCCGAGGGGATACGCAGTATTTT.

V gene TRBV29-1 combines with J gene TRBJ2-1; 7 bases fit TRBD1. Germline lookup yields CDR1 SQVTM and CDR2 ANQGSEA. This CDR3 spans 10 amino acids. Germline trimming cut 7 bases from V and 12 bases from J; bases unmatched to any gene: 6. The CDR3 DNA sequence: TGCAGCGCTCAGTACAGGGGGCAGTTCTTC. Translation gives CSAQYRGQFF.

The rearrangement links TRBV6-6 to TRBJ1-1, with TRBD1 matching 7 bases. The J segment lost 1 base and the V segment lost 6 bases, leaving 5 bases of the junction unmatched. The germline CDR1 and CDR2 sequences are MNHNY and SVGAGI (reference sequence). The CDR3 sequence is 14 residues long. The CDR3 DNA reads as TGTGCCAGCAGGGGGGACAGCTCGAACACTGAAGCTTTCTTT. Translating gives CASRGDSSNTEAFF.

This clonotype has only a few counts. The chain uses TRBV5-1 and TRBJ2-5; 8 positions match TRBD1. The germline V gene has CDR1 SGHRS and CDR2 YFSETQ. The junction had 6 bases not matched to a gene; V was cut back by 4 bases and J by 1 base. The CDR3 spans 15 residues. The DNA for the CDR3 is TGCGCCAGCAGCGGGCAGGGGGCGGTCCAAGAGACCCAGTACTTC. Translating it yields CASSGQGAVQETQYF.

J is TRBJ2-1 and V is TRBV7-6; 12 bases agree with TRBD2. V dropped 4 bases and J dropped 7; count of bases not matched to a gene: 2. CDR1 is SGHVS, CDR2 FNYEAQ, per germline. The CDR3 runs to 14 residues. CDR3 in DNA: TGTGCCAGCAGCTGGACTAGCGGGGCGAATGAGCAGTTCTTC. This translates into CASSWTSGANEQFF.

This clonotype has more than one count but fewer than ten. The CDR3 is CASSYGTGKGAGNTIYF. The CDR3 DNA sequence: TGTGCCAGCAGCTACGGGACAGGGAAAGGAGCGGGAAACACCATATATTTT. The chain is built from TRBV13 and TRBJ1-3; 9 bases map to TRBD1. CDR1 and CDR2 from the germline V gene are PRHDT and FYEKMQ (reference sequence). The CDR3 covers 17 residues. J was trimmed by 4 bases and V by 4 bases; bases with no gene match: 11.

The V call is TRBV12-3 or TRBV12-4, the J call TRBJ2-3, with a tentative D call TRBD1 (6 bases). There are 12 residues in the CDR3. Trimming cost V 7 bases and J 8 bases, with 13 bases left between them. CDR3 nucleotides: TGTGCCAGCAACCCGGACAGTCGTACGCAGTATTTT. This codes for CASNPDSRTQYF.

The chain has TRBV7-9 and TRBJ2-2; D not certain. From germline, CDR1 is SEHNR and CDR2 FQNEAQ (reference sequence). CDR3 size: 14 residues. Trimming took off 1 base at V and 6 bases at J, with 9 bases between the two ends. CDR3 in DNA: TGTGCCAGCAGCTTAGTCCGTACGGCCGGGGAGCTGTTTTTT. Encoded protein: CASSLVRTAGELFF.

The CDR3 loop is CASSIPPRTEAFF. The CDR3 coding sequence is TGTGCCAGTAGTATACCTCCACGCACGGAAGCTTTCTTT. The gene calls are TRBV19 and TRBJ1-1; D not certain. The CDR3 is 13 residues long. Germline loops: CDR1 LNHDA, CDR2 SQIVND (reference sequence). V shed 2 bases and J shed 8 bases, with 12 bases lying between them.

This clonotype occurred a few times. The chain is built from TRBV5-1 and TRBJ2-1; perhaps TRBD2 as D (6 bases). This CDR3 has 14 amino acids. Germline loops: CDR1 SGHRS, CDR2 YFSETQ. V gave up 0 bases and J gave up 9 bases, with 13 bases separating them. CDR3 in DNA: TGCGCCAGCAGCTTGGGACCGGCTAGCGTTGAGCAGTTCTTC. Encoded protein: CASSLGPASVEQFF.

The chain employs TRBV12-3 or TRBV12-4 and TRBJ2-7, with D uncertain. The CDR3 contains 13 residues. V lost 4 bases, J lost 3 bases, and 10 bases lay in between. CDR3 coding DNA: TGTGCCAGCAGTTCCGGGCCAAACTACGAGCAGTACTTC. This codes for CASSSGPNYEQYF.

V gene TRBV6-1 combines with J gene TRBJ2-2, with D possibly being TRBD2 (5 bases). The CDR3 is 15 amino acids. V dropped 5 bases and J dropped 5 bases, with 15 bases sitting between them. The germline V gene encodes CDR1 MNHNS and CDR2 SASEGT. This CDR3 is CASSKDERRTGELFF. In DNA, the CDR3 is TGTGCCAGCAGTAAGGACGAGAGGAGGACCGGGGAGCTGTTTTTT.

About this clonotype: One end of the junction fails to match germline, which may point to a read error. The chain carries TRBV24-1 and TRBJ1-1, with TRBD1 identical over 8 bases. Germline V gene sequence: CDR1 KGHDR, CDR2 SFDVKD. This CDR3 spans 15 amino acids. The CDR3 loop reads CATSDPGQGDTESLF. The CDR3 nucleotides are TGTGCCACCAGTGACCCCGGACAGGGCGACACTGAATCTTTATTT.

This clonotype was counted only a few times. V usage is TRBV25-1 and J usage is TRBJ2-3, with 8 bases identical to TRBD2. The CDR3 is made up of 15 amino acids. Germline CDR1 is MGHDK and CDR2 is SYGVNS. J lost 5 bases, V lost 3 bases, and 7 bases had no gene match. CDR3 sequence (DNA): TGTGCCAGCAGTGACTGGGCGGGGGGTGGAGATACGCAGTATTTT. It translates to CASSDWAGGGDTQYF.